This T cell receptor beta chain stems from a study of long-term antiretroviral therapy in people with HIV. V was clipped by 1 base and J by 2 bases, with 8 bases between them. The CDR3 runs to 14 residues. The germline gives CDR1 SGHAT, CDR2 FQNNGV. The assay, immunoSEQ v3.0, was run at survey level. Assay: immunoSEQ multiplex PCR; the TCRdb copy retains only in-frame clones and omits some. In the table there are 5,500 to 6,000 clones, about three quarters of which are singletons. Sequenced material: unsorted PBMCs, taken 1.8 years before starting antiretroviral therapy. This receptor was taken from a man between 40 and 49 years old with HIV. The chain couples TRBV11-2 to TRBJ1-1; D is uncertain. The CDR3 nucleotides read TGTGCCAGCAGCTTAGGGCAGATTAACACTGAAGCTTTCTTT. Translated: CASSLGQINTEAFF. The variable domain in full, with the rest retrieved from reference TRBV11-2 and TRBJ1-1, is EAGVAQSPRYKIIEKRQSVAFWCNPISGHATLYWYQQILGQGPKLLIQFQNNGVVDDSQLPKDRFSAERLKGVDSTLKIQPAKLEDSAVYLCASSLGQINTEAFFGQGTRLTVV.